This T cell receptor beta chain was identified in a study of T cell responses to AZD1222 COVID-19 vaccine. V was cut by 5 bases and J by 8 bases, with 12 bases left in between. This CDR3 spans 13 amino acids. Germline V gene data show CDR1 as PRHDT and CDR2 as FYEKMQ (reference sequence). Profiling relied on immunoSEQ multiplex PCR, and the TCRdb table lists in-frame clones only, not all of them. The data hold some 56,000 clones, with nearly 90% observed a single time. The rearrangement uses TRBV13 and TRBJ1-4; TRBD1 is a possible D gene (6 bases). This clonotype was obtained from an adult who received the AZD1222 COVID-19 vaccine. Sequencing was performed on peripheral blood, taken 28 days after the second AZD1222 dose. The CDR3 DNA reads TGTGCCAGCAGCCCTCGGGGGCAGGAAAAACTGTTTTTT. This sequence encodes CASSPRGQEKLFF.